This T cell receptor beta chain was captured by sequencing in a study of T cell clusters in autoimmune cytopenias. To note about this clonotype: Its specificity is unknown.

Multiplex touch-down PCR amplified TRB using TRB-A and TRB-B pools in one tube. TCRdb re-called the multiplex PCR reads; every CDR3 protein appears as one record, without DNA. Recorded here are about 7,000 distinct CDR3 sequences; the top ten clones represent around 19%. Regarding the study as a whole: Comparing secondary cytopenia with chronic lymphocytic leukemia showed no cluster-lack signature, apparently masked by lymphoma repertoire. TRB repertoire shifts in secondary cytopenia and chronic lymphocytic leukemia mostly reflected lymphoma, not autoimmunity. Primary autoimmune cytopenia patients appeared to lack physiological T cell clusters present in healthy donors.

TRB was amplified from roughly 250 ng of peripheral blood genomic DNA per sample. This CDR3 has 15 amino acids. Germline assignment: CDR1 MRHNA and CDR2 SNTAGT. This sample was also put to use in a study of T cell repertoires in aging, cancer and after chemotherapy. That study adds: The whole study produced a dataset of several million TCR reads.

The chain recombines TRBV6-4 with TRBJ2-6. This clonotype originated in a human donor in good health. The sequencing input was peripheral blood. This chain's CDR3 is CASSDGGSGANVLTF.